This TCR beta chain appears in the sequencing data of a study of cytomegalovirus exposure and HLA in healthy donors. Study summary: An early data release held some 85 million unique TCRs from HLA-typed donors.

The length of the CDR3 is 13 residues. Germline CDR1 is SEHNR and CDR2 is FQNEAQ (reference sequence). V was shortened by 3 bases and J by 4 bases, with 10 bases between the two germline ends. PCR used 60 Vbeta primers and 13 Jbeta primers. The assay was immunoSEQ multiplex PCR, and TCRdb's table has in-frame clones only and misses some. The top ten hold approximately 3.5% of the sample, which has around 97,000 clones, around 72% seen once. Comment on this clone: Its antigen is unidentified.

Study-wide points: Links to common viral pathogens appeared, in a later analysis, for several of the most significant clusters.

The TCR sequence derives from a man in his forties or fifties in good health and CMV-seronegative. Material for sequencing was PBMCs. The chain is built from TRBV7-9 and TRBJ2-7; D is possibly TRBD2 (6 bases). In nucleotides, the CDR3 is TGTGCCAGCAGCTTTGGGGGGATTTACGAGCAGTACTTC. Protein: CASSFGGIYEQYF.